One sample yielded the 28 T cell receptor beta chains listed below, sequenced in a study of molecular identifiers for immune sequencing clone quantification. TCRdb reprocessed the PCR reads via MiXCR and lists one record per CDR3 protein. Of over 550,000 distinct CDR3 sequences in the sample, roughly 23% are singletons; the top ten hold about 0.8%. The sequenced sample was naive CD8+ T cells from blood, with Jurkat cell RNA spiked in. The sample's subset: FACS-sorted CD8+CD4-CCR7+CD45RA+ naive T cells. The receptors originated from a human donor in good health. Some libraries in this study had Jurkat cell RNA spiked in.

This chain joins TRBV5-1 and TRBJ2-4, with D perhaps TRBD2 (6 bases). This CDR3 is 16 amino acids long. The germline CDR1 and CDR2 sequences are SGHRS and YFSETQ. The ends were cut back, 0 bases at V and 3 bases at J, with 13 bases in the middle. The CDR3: CASSLGGGLGKNIQYF. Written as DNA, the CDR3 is TGCGCCAGCAGCTTGGGTGGAGGGTTAGGCAAAAACATTCAGTACTTC.

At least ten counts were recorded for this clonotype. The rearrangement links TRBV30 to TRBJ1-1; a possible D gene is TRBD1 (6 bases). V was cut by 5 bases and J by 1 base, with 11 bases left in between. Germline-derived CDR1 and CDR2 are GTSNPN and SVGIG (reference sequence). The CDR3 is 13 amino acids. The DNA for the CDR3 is TGTGCCTGGCAAAAGGACAGGAACACTGAAGCTTTCTTT. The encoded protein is CAWQKDRNTEAFF.

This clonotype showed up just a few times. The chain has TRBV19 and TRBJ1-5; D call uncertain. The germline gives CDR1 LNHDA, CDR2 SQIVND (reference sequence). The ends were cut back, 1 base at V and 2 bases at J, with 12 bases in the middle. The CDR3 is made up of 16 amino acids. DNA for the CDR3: TGTGCCAGTAGTATAGGTCTTGGCGTGGGCAATCAGCCCCAGCATTTT. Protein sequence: CASSIGLGVGNQPQHF.

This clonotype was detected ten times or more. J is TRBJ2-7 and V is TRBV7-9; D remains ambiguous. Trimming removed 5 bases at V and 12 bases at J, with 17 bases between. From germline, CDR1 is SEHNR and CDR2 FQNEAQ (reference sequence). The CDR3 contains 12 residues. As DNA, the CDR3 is TGTGCCAGCAGCATCAGCGACCCCATCCCGTACTTC. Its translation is CASSISDPIPYF.

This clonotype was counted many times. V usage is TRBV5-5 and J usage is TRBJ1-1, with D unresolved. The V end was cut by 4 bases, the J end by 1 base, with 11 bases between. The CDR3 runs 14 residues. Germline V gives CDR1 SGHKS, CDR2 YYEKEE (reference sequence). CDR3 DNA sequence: TGTGCCAGCAGCGATGAAATAAGGAACACTGAAGCTTTCTTT. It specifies CASSDEIRNTEAFF.

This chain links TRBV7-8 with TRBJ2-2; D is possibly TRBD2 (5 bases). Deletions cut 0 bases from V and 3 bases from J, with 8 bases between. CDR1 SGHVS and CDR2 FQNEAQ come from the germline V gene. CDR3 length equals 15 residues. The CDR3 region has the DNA TGTGCCAGCAGCTTAGCAGGGAGCGACACCGGGGAGCTGTTTTTT. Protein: CASSLAGSDTGELFF.

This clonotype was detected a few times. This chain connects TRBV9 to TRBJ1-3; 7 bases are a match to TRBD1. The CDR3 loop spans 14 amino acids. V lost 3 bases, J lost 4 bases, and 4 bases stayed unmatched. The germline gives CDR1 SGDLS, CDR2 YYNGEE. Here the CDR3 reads CASSDDREGNTIYF. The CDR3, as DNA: TGTGCCAGCAGCGACGACAGGGAAGGAAACACCATATATTTT.

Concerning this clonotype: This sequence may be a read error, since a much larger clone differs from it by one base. In DNA form, the CDR3 reads TGCGCCAGCAGATGGGACCTGGGCACTGAAGCTTGCTTT. Translating gives CASRWDLGTEACF. The chain is built from TRBV5-1 and TRBJ1-1, with D possibly matching TRBD1 (5 bases). CDR1 and CDR2 (germline): SGHRS, YFSETQ. The CDR3 length is 13 residues.

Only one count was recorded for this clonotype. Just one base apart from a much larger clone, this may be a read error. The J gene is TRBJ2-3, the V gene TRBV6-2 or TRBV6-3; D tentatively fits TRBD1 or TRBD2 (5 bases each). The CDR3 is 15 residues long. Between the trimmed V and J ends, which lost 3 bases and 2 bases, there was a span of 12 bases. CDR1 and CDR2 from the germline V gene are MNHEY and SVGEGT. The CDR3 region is CASSYSPGTTDTQYF. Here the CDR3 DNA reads TGTGCCAGCAGTTATAGTCCAGGGACCACAGATACGCAGTATTTT.

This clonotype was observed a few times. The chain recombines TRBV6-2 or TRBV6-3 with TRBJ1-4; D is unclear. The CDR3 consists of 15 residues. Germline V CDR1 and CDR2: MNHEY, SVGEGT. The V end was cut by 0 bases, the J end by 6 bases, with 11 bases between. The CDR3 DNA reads TGTGCCAGCAGTTACTCCGGGCAGGTGGATGAAAAACTGTTTTTT. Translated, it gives CASSYSGQVDEKLFF.

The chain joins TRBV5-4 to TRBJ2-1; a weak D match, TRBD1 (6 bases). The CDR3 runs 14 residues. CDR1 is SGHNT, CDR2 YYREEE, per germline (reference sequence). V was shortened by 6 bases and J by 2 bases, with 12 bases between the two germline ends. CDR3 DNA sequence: TGTGCCAGCAACGTGGGACACACCTACAATGAGCAGTTCTTC. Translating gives CASNVGHTYNEQFF.

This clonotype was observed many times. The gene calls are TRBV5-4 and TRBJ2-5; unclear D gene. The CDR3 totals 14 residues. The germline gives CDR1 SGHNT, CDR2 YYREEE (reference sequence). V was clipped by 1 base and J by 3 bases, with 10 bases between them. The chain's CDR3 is CASSLSLSKETQYF. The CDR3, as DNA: TGTGCCAGCAGCTTGTCTCTCAGTAAAGAGACCCAGTACTTC.

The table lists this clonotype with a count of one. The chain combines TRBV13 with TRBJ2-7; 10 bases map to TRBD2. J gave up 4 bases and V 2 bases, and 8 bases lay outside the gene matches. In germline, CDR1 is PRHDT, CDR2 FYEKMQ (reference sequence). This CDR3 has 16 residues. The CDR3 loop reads CASSLLGSSGSYEQYF. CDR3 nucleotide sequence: TGTGCCAGCAGCTTACTAGGGTCTAGCGGGAGTTACGAGCAGTACTTC.

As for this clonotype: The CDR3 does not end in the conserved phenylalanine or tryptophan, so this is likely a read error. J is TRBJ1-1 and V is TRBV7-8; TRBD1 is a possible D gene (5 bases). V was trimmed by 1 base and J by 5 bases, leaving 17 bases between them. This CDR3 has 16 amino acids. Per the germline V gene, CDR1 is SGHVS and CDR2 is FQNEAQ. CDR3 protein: CASSLGPPQGETEAFL. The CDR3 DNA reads TGTGCCAGCAGCTTAGGTCCCCCTCAGGGAGAGACTGAAGCTTTCTTA.

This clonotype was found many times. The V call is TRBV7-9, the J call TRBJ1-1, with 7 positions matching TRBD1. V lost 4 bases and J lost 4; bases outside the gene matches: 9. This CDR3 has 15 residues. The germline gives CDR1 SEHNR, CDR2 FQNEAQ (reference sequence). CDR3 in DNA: TGTGCCAGCAGCTCTCAGGGGGAAGTACGCACTGAAGCTTTCTTT. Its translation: CASSSQGEVRTEAFF.

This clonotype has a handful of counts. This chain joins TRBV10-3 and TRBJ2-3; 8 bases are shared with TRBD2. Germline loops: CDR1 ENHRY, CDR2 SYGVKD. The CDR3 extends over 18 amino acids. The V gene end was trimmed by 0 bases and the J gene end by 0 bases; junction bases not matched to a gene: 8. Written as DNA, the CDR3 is TGTGCCATCAGTGAGTCTTTAAGAGCGGGGGCTAGCACAGATACGCAGTATTTT. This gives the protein CAISESLRAGASTDTQYF.

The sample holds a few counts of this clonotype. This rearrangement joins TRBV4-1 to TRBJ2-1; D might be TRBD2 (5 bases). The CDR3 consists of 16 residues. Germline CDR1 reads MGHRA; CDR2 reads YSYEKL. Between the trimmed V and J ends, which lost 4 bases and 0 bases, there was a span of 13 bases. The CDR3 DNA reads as TGCGCCAGCAGCCTAACGCTAGCAGCCTCCTACAATGAGCAGTTCTTC. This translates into CASSLTLAASYNEQFF.

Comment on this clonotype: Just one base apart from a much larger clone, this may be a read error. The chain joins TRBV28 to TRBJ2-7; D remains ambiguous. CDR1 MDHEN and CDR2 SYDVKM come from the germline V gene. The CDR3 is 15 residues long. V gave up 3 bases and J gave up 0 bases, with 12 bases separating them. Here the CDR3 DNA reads TGTGCCAGCAGTTTGCCCCGGACCCCCTCCTACGAGCAGTACTTC. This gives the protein CASSLPRTPSYEQYF.

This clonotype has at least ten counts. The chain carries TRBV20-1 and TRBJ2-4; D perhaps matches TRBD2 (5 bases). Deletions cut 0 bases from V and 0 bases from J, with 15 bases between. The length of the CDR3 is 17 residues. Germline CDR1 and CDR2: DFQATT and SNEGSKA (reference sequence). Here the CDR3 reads CSAREEEVLLAKNIQYF. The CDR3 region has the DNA TGCAGTGCTAGAGAAGAGGAGGTCCTATTAGCCAAAAACATTCAGTACTTC.

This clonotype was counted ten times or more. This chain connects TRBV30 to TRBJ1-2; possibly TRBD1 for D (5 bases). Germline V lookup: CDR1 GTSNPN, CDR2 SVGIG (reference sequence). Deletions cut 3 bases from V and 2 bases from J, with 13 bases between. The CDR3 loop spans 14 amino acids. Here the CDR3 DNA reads TGTGCCTGGAGCCTCTCCTCAGGGAACTATGGCTACACCTTC. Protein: CAWSLSSGNYGYTF.

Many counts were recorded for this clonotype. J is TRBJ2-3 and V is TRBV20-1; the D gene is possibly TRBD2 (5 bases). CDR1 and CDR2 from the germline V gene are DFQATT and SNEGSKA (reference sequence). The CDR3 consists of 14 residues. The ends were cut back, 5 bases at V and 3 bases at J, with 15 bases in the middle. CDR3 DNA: TGCAGTGCTCCAACTAGATTTTTGACAGATACGCAGTATTTT. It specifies CSAPTRFLTDTQYF.

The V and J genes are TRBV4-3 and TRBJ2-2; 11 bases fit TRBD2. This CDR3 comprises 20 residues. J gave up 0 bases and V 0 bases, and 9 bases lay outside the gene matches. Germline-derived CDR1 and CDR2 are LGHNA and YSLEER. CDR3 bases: TGCGCCAGCAGCCAAGATTGGGGGACTAGCGGAAAGGCGAACACCGGGGAGCTGTTTTTT. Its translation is CASSQDWGTSGKANTGELFF.

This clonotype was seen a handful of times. The CDR3 bases are TGTGCCTGGAGTGTAGGCACAGTCTATGGCTACACCTTC. The encoded protein is CAWSVGTVYGYTF. The rearrangement joins TRBV30 to TRBJ1-2; D unresolved. CDR3 length: 13 amino acids. The germline V gene encodes CDR1 GTSNPN and CDR2 SVGIG (reference sequence). V was cut by 0 bases and J by 4 bases, with 9 bases left in between.

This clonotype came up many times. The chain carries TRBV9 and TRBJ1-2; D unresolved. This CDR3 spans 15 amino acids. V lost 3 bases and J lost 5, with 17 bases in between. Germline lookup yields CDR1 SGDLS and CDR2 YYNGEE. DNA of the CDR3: TGTGCCAGCAGCGCCGACCCCCAACCTACTTATGGCTACACCTTC. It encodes CASSADPQPTYGYTF.

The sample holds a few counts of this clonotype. The CDR3 reads CASSLGTAGDSSYEQYF. The CDR3 DNA reads TGTGCCAGCAGCTTAGGGACAGCGGGGGATAGCTCCTACGAGCAGTACTTC. This rearrangement joins TRBV7-8 to TRBJ2-7; TRBD2 aligns across 8 bases. Germline-derived CDR1 and CDR2 are SGHVS and FQNEAQ. The CDR3 covers 17 residues. J lost 0 bases, V lost 1 base, and 8 bases had no gene match.

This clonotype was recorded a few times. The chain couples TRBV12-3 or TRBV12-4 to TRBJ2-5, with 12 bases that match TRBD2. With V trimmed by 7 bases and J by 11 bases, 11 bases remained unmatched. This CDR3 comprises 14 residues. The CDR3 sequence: CASTEVGLAGGQYF. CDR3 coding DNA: TGTGCCAGCACAGAAGTGGGGCTAGCGGGGGGGCAGTACTTC.

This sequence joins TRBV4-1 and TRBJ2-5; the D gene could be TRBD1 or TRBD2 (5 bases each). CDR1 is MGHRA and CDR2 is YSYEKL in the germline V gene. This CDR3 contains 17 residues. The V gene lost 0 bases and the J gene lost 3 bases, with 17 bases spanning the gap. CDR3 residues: CASSQEGPGGLEETQYF. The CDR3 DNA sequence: TGCGCCAGCAGCCAAGAGGGGCCTGGCGGGCTTGAAGAGACCCAGTACTTC.

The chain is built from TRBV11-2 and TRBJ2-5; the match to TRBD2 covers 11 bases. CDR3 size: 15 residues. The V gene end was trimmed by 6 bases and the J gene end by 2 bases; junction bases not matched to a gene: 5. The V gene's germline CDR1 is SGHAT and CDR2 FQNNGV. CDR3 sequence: CASSPLAGVQETQYF. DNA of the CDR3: TGTGCCAGCAGTCCACTAGCGGGGGTTCAAGAGACCCAGTACTTC.